The 8 T cell receptor beta chains given below trace back to one sample, sequenced in a study of T cells in Graves' hyperthyroidism and ophthalmopathy. There were TCR beta CDR3 regions amplified from RNA transcripts. HTBI primers were employed in a first-round RT-PCR of the TCR CDR3. From the multiplex PCR reads, TCRdb called clonotypes with MiXCR, one entry per CDR3 protein. The sample has about 460,000 distinct CDR3 sequences; approximately 23% are singletons. What was sequenced was blood. These receptors were taken from a woman in her seventies with Graves' ophthalmopathy.

This clonotype was observed a handful of times. The V call is TRBV28, the J call TRBJ1-1; 8 bases match TRBD1. Per the germline V gene, CDR1 is MDHEN and CDR2 is SYDVKM. The trim removed 6 bases at V and 1 base at J, leaving 7 bases unmatched. CDR3 length: 15 amino acids. The CDR3 nucleotides are TGTGCCAGCAGGCTCCGACAGGGGCGGAACACTGAAGCTTTCTTT. Residues: CASRLRQGRNTEAFF.

The chain joins TRBV24-1 to TRBJ2-3; 14 nucleotides match TRBD2. The CDR3 spans 21 residues. CDR1 and CDR2 (germline): KGHDR, SFDVKD. V shed 8 bases and J 5 bases; nucleotides not matched to a gene: 23. Here the CDR3 DNA reads TGTGCCACCAACAGCCCGCCAGGGAGCGGGACTAGCGGGAGATCAGGAGATACGCAGTATTTT. Its protein is CATNSPPGSGTSGRSGDTQYF.

This clonotype was seen only a few times. The V and J genes are TRBV6-2 or TRBV6-3 and TRBJ2-1; 13 bases match TRBD2. CDR3 size: 16 residues. Germline CDR1 is MNHEY and CDR2 is SVGEGT. The V and J ends lost 6 bases and 6 bases, in that order; junction bases with no gene match: 8. The CDR3 region is CASSGLAGVGANEQFF. DNA for the CDR3: TGTGCCAGCAGCGGACTAGCGGGAGTAGGGGCCAATGAGCAGTTCTTC.

The rearrangement joins TRBV6-6 to TRBJ2-1; 7 bases are a match to TRBD1. This CDR3 comprises 17 residues. After removal of 0 bases from V and 6 bases from J, the junction contained 11 bases not matched to a gene. Germline CDR1 MNHNY, CDR2 SVGAGI (reference sequence). The CDR3 loop reads CASSYSLGGAIRNEQFF. For the CDR3, the DNA is TGTGCCAGCAGTTACTCGTTAGGGGGCGCAATCCGCAATGAGCAGTTCTTC.

The sample holds a few counts of this clonotype. J is TRBJ2-1 and V is TRBV30, with TRBD2 identical over 7 bases. This CDR3 contains 15 residues. V was pared by 2 bases and J by 8 bases, with 12 bases of the junction left unmatched. Germline assignment: CDR1 GTSNPN and CDR2 SVGIG (reference sequence). This CDR3 reads CAWSPGLLQQDEQFF. The CDR3 bases are TGTGCCTGGAGTCCGGGACTACTTCAGCAGGATGAGCAGTTCTTC.

This clonotype was recorded many times. V and J are TRBV28 and TRBJ2-7; D is possibly TRBD1 (6 bases). The CDR3 runs 15 residues. In germline, CDR1 is MDHEN, CDR2 SYDVKM. The germline V and J ends were trimmed by 6 bases and 2 bases, with 17 bases remaining between them. For the CDR3, the DNA is TGTGCCAGCAGCCCACCCGACAGGCCCACCTACGAGCAGTACTTC. Translating gives CASSPPDRPTYEQYF.

This clonotype was detected only a few times. The CDR3 protein is CASSPSHDNEQFF. The CDR3 nucleotides read TGTGCCAGCAGCCCCTCCCACGACAATGAGCAGTTCTTC. The V gene is TRBV7-3, the J gene TRBJ2-1; no clear D gene. V gave up 5 bases and J gave up 5 bases, with 10 bases separating them. This CDR3 is built from 13 residues. The germline V gene encodes CDR1 SGHTA and CDR2 FQGTGA.

The rearrangement joins TRBV25-1 to TRBJ2-7; no reliable D call. The V gene's germline CDR1 is MGHDK and CDR2 SYGVNS. This CDR3 contains 13 residues. V lost 6 bases to trimming and J lost 4 bases, with 13 bases between them. The CDR3 loop reads CASSPYVYYEQYF. As DNA, the CDR3 is TGTGCCAGCAGCCCGTATGTCTATTACGAGCAGTACTTC.